The next 31 T cell receptor beta chains were all read from a single sample in a study of vaccination and CD4 T cells after COVID-19. The Oncomine TCR Beta short-read assay was applied to DNA of cultured CD4+ T cells. In TCRdb, the PCR reads were re-called with MiXCR into one record per CDR3 protein. Here the sample spans 15,000 or so distinct CDR3 sequences, approximately 51% being singletons. This sample's treatment: approximately 10-day PBMC culture with coronavirus spike peptide pools or control peptides (ViraFEST assay). These receptors' targets are unknown. Sequenced here: CD4+ T cells from blood, cultured in vitro, sampled before SARS-CoV-2 vaccination. Source of these receptors: a human donor who had recovered from COVID-19.

The chain recombines TRBV6-1 with TRBJ2-3, with 14 bases identical to TRBD2. Trimming cost V 5 bases and J 4 bases; bases outside gene matches: 2. CDR1 MNHNS and CDR2 SASEGT come from the germline V gene. The CDR3 is made up of 15 amino acids. The CDR3 region is CASSQTSGRADTQYF. DNA for the CDR3: TGTGCCAGCAGTCAGACTAGCGGGAGGGCAGATACGCAGTATTTT.

J is TRBJ2-3 and V is TRBV29-1, with D possibly matching TRBD2 (6 bases). The CDR3 is made up of 14 amino acids. The V end was cut by 8 bases, the J end by 2 bases, with 17 bases between. Germline CDR1 is SQVTM and CDR2 is ANQGSEA. The CDR3 DNA sequence: TGCAGCATCAAGATAGCGGACCCCACAGATACGCAGTATTTT. Translation gives CSIKIADPTDTQYF.

The chain uses TRBV6-5 and TRBJ2-2; D is unresolved. The germline V gene encodes CDR1 MNHEY and CDR2 SVGAGI. Trimming took off 4 bases at V and 6 bases at J, with 12 bases between the two ends. The CDR3 totals 14 residues. CDR3 amino acids: CASSWNGRAGELFF. For the CDR3, the DNA is TGTGCCAGCAGTTGGAACGGGCGAGCCGGGGAGCTGTTTTTT.

This clonotype was seen a handful of times. The chain uses TRBV6-4 and TRBJ2-3; TRBD2 agrees at 9 bases. V lost 6 bases to trimming and J lost 1 base; unmatched junction nucleotides: 5. From germline, CDR1 is MRHNA and CDR2 SNTAGT. This CDR3 region has 15 residues. The CDR3 DNA reads TGTGCCAGCAGGGGCGGGAGGGGTGGCACAGATACGCAGTATTTT. Translated, it gives CASRGGRGGTDTQYF.

The genes are TRBV27 and TRBJ2-5; tentatively, D is TRBD2 (6 bases). The CDR3 sequence is 12 residues long. The germline V and J ends were trimmed by 5 bases and 4 bases, with 8 bases remaining between them. Germline V CDR1 and CDR2: MNHEY, SMNVEV (reference sequence). This chain's CDR3 is CASSRRGETQYF. The CDR3 bases are TGTGCCAGCAGTCGGAGGGGAGAGACCCAGTACTTC.

The V call is TRBV19, the J call TRBJ2-3; 8 bases map to TRBD2. V lost 9 bases to trimming and J lost 1 base; unmatched junction nucleotides: 12. The CDR3 is 16 amino acids. Germline CDR1 reads LNHDA; CDR2 reads SQIVND (reference sequence). The CDR3, as DNA: TGTGCCAGCTATCTACAAGCGGGAGTTGGCACAGATACGCAGTATTTT. It codes for CASYLQAGVGTDTQYF.

This chain joins TRBV19 and TRBJ1-6, with TRBD1 matching over 9 bases. CDR1 and CDR2 from the germline V gene are LNHDA and SQIVND (reference sequence). J lost 7 bases, V lost 8 bases, and 15 bases had no gene match. The CDR3 has 17 amino acids. The CDR3 DNA follows: TGTGCCAGTTCAACAAGACAGGGGGTTTTTGAAAATTCACCCCTCCACTTT. It yields the protein CASSTRQGVFENSPLHF.

This clonotype turned up a few times. The chain recombines TRBV6-2 or TRBV6-3 with TRBJ2-1; 9 positions agree with TRBD1. From germline, CDR1 is MNHEY and CDR2 SVGEGT. The J segment lost 2 bases and the V segment lost 6 bases, leaving 2 bases of the junction unmatched. The CDR3 covers 14 residues. The CDR3: CASRDRGTYNEQFF. CDR3 DNA sequence: TGTGCCAGCAGGGACAGGGGCACCTACAATGAGCAGTTCTTC.

In its sample, this clonotype was seen a few times. The chain joins TRBV20-1 to TRBJ1-6; D is uncertain. The CDR3 runs to 14 residues. Trimming removed 2 bases at V and 5 bases at J, with 10 bases between. The germline V gene has CDR1 DFQATT and CDR2 SNEGSKA (reference sequence). For the CDR3, the DNA is TGCAGTGCTAGATTGGGGTTCGATAATTCACCCCTCCACTTT. Translation gives CSARLGFDNSPLHF.

A few counts support this clonotype. The gene calls are TRBV6-2 or TRBV6-3 and TRBJ2-3; D is uncertain. CDR3 length equals 11 residues. V was pared by 10 bases and J by 0 bases, with 5 bases between. Germline V lookup: CDR1 MNHEY, CDR2 SVGEGT. The CDR3 DNA reads TGTGCCACCCTTAGCACAGATACGCAGTATTTT. This encodes CATLSTDTQYF.

The V call is TRBV7-9, the J call TRBJ2-4, with D perhaps being TRBD1 or TRBD2 (6 bases each). V dropped 8 bases and J dropped 3 bases, with 23 bases sitting between them. The CDR3 consists of 17 residues. CDR1 is SEHNR, CDR2 FQNEAQ, per germline (reference sequence). The CDR3 here is CASGPGWRGRGKNIQYF. Here the CDR3 DNA reads TGTGCCAGCGGACCAGGTTGGAGGGGCAGGGGCAAAAACATTCAGTACTTC.

V and J are TRBV20-1 and TRBJ2-1; tentatively, D is TRBD1 (5 bases). Germline V gene data show CDR1 as DFQATT and CDR2 as SNEGSKA (reference sequence). The V and J ends lost 6 bases and 6 bases respectively, with 15 bases between them. This CDR3 has 13 residues. CDR3 region: CSAEVGATNEQFF. Here the CDR3 DNA reads TGCAGTGCGGAAGTTGGGGCTACCAATGAGCAGTTCTTC.

A few counts support this clonotype. The chain is built from TRBV30 and TRBJ2-7; 9 bases align to TRBD1. The CDR3 runs 13 residues. With 0 bases clipped from V and 7 bases from J, the junction kept 4 bases outside the gene matches. The V gene's germline CDR1 is GTSNPN and CDR2 SVGIG (reference sequence). The CDR3 DNA reads TGTGCCTGGAGTGTCAACAGGGGGCGGGAGCAGTACTTC. Translation gives CAWSVNRGREQYF. The full variable domain, rest sourced from reference TRBV30 and TRBJ2-7, is SQTIHQWPATLVQPVGSPLSLECTVEGTSNPNLYWYRQAAGRGLQLLFYSVGIGQISSEVPQNLSASRPQDRQFILSSKKLLLSDSGFYLCAWSVNRGREQYFGPGTRLTVT.

Concerning this clonotype: In this CDR3 the conserved last residue, phenylalanine or tryptophan, is missing, so a read error is likely. This sequence joins TRBV20-1 and TRBJ1-1, with unresolved D. This CDR3 is 12 amino acids long. Trimming shortened V by 5 bases and J by 11 bases, and 18 bases separated the two germline ends. Looked up from germline, CDR1 is DFQATT and CDR2 is SNEGSKA (reference sequence). The CDR3 loop reads CSARTNTVGAFS. The CDR3 nucleotides are TGCAGTGCTCGCACAAACACGGTAGGCGCTTTCTCT.

The chain recombines TRBV4-2 with TRBJ1-1; unclear D gene. V was clipped by 0 bases and J by 8 bases, with 13 bases between them. Germline CDR1 and CDR2: LGHNA and YNFKEQ. CDR3 length equals 14 residues. The CDR3: CASSQDLVAREAFF. The CDR3 DNA reads as TGTGCCAGCAGCCAAGATTTGGTGGCGAGGGAAGCTTTCTTT.

Only a few counts were recorded for this clonotype. V gene TRBV4-3 combines with J gene TRBJ1-2; the D is unclear. Per the germline V gene, CDR1 is LGHNA and CDR2 is YSLEER. Deletions cut 4 bases from V and 7 bases from J, with 22 bases between. The CDR3 extends over 16 amino acids. The CDR3 region is CASSPQHQDLAVGYTF. CDR3 sequence (DNA): TGCGCCAGCAGCCCACAACATCAGGACCTTGCCGTTGGCTACACCTTC.

The sample holds a few counts of this clonotype. The genes are TRBV20-1 and TRBJ1-2, with a possible D match to TRBD1 (5 bases). Germline CDR1 and CDR2: DFQATT and SNEGSKA (reference sequence). The CDR3 loop spans 12 amino acids. V dropped 3 bases and J dropped 5 bases, with 10 bases sitting between them. The CDR3 here is CSARAGSYGYTF. The CDR3 bases are TGCAGTGCTAGGGCAGGGAGTTATGGCTACACCTTC.

The V gene is TRBV18, the J gene TRBJ2-3, with D unclear. Germline CDR1 is KGHSH and CDR2 is LQKENI. Trimming stripped 3 bases from V and 1 base from J, with 8 bases between. The length of the CDR3 is 14 residues. The CDR3 region is CASSPGYRTDTQYF. The DNA of the CDR3 is TGTGCCAGCTCACCGGGGTATCGCACAGATACGCAGTATTTT.

Only a few counts were recorded for this clonotype. The chain joins TRBV7-6 to TRBJ2-5; weak D call: TRBD2 (6 bases). CDR1 is SGHVS, CDR2 FNYEAQ, per germline. The CDR3 sequence is 15 residues long. Trimming left V 1 base short and J 2 bases short, with 11 bases between. The CDR3 region is CASSLDIGTQETQYF. CDR3 sequence (DNA): TGTGCCAGCAGCTTAGATATTGGGACTCAAGAGACCCAGTACTTC.

The gene calls are TRBV7-9 and TRBJ1-5; D is unclear. Germline V gene lookup returns CDR1 SEHNR and CDR2 FQNEAQ (reference sequence). This CDR3 has 14 residues. V lost 4 bases to trimming and J lost 2 bases, with 9 bases between them. For the CDR3, the DNA is TGTGCCAGCAGCTCGGTAGTGGGCAATCAGCCCCAGCATTTT. Translation: CASSSVVGNQPQHF. Full variable domain (missing parts from reference TRBV7-9 and TRBJ1-5): DTGVSQNPRHKITKRGQNVTFRCDPISEHNRLYWYRQTLGQGPEFLTYFQNEAQLEKSRLLSDRFSAERPKGSFSTLEIQRTEQGDSAMYLCASSSVVGNQPQHFGDGTRLSIL.

The sample holds a few counts of this clonotype. The rearrangement joins TRBV28 to TRBJ1-5; the D gene is possibly TRBD1 (6 bases). The germline V gene encodes CDR1 MDHEN and CDR2 SYDVKM. Trimming cost V 3 bases and J 2 bases, with 14 bases left between them. The CDR3 is made up of 16 amino acids. This CDR3 reads CASSFRGPHGNQPQHF. The CDR3 DNA sequence: TGTGCCAGCAGTTTCAGGGGTCCCCATGGCAATCAGCCCCAGCATTTT.

The chain joins TRBV12-3 or TRBV12-4 to TRBJ2-1; D remains ambiguous. CDR3 length: 15 residues. Trimming took 2 bases from V and 5 from J, leaving 13 bases between them. The CDR3 sequence is CASSLSRAPNNEQFF. CDR3 DNA sequence: TGTGCCAGCAGTTTATCCCGCGCCCCCAACAATGAGCAGTTCTTC.

The J gene is TRBJ1-2, the V gene TRBV5-4; D gene unclear. This CDR3 region has 14 residues. Germline values: CDR1 SGHNT, CDR2 YYREEE (reference sequence). Trimming shortened V by 0 bases and J by 4 bases, and 10 bases separated the two germline ends. The CDR3 here is CASSLDSPGYGYTF. CDR3 nucleotide sequence: TGTGCCAGCAGCTTGGACAGTCCCGGCTATGGCTACACCTTC. Looking up the rest from reference TRBV5-4 and TRBJ1-2 gives the full variable domain: ETGVTQSPTHLIKTRGQQVTLRCSSQSGHNTVSWYQQALGQGPQFIFQYYREEENGRGNFPPRFSGLQFPNYSSELNVNALELDDSALYLCASSLDSPGYGYTFGSGTRLTVV.

This chain links TRBV24-1 with TRBJ1-4; 8 positions agree with TRBD1. Germline trimming cut 3 bases from V and 3 bases from J; bases unmatched to any gene: 2. The CDR3 loop spans 15 amino acids. The germline V gene encodes CDR1 KGHDR and CDR2 SFDVKD. DNA for the CDR3: TGTGCCACCAGTGATCAGGGGGCGGCTAATGAAAAACTGTTTTTT. It is translated as CATSDQGAANEKLFF.

The chain has TRBV27 and TRBJ1-2; D gene unclear. V was pared by 0 bases and J by 7 bases, with 18 bases between. The CDR3 is 16 amino acids. Germline lookup yields CDR1 MNHEY and CDR2 SMNVEV (reference sequence). Written as DNA, the CDR3 is TGTGCCAGCAGTTTATCGTATCAGAGGGCCCGGAGTGGCTACACCTTC. Translation gives CASSLSYQRARSGYTF.

The chain employs TRBV18 and TRBJ2-5; TRBD2 might be the D (5 bases). Germline V gene sequence: CDR1 KGHSH, CDR2 LQKENI. V lost 3 bases to trimming and J lost 2 bases, with 13 bases between them. The CDR3 consists of 15 residues. The chain's CDR3 is CASSPRLAFQETQYF. DNA for the CDR3: TGTGCCAGCTCACCGAGGCTAGCATTTCAAGAGACCCAGTACTTC.

The V and J genes are TRBV2 and TRBJ2-7; 7 positions agree with TRBD1. The CDR3 loop spans 13 amino acids. J was trimmed by 3 bases and V by 6 bases; bases with no gene match: 5. Germline loops: CDR1 SNHLY, CDR2 FYNNEI. CDR3 DNA sequence: TGTGCCAGCAGACAGGGGTTAATCTACGAGCAGTACTTC. Its translation is CASRQGLIYEQYF.

CDR3 in amino acids: CASSLPQGSRGYTF. CDR3 nucleotides: TGTGCCAGCAGTTTACCGCAGGGATCACGGGGCTACACCTTC. The chain couples TRBV28 to TRBJ1-2; tentative D call: TRBD1 (5 bases). Germline V gene sequence: CDR1 MDHEN, CDR2 SYDVKM. Trimming left V 2 bases short and J 8 bases short, with 15 bases between. CDR3 length: 14 residues.

The chain uses TRBV6-5 and TRBJ2-2; D remains ambiguous. CDR1 is MNHEY and CDR2 is SVGAGI in the germline V gene. The CDR3 covers 13 residues. Trimming took off 4 bases at V and 2 bases at J, with 5 bases between the two ends. The CDR3 DNA sequence: TGTGCCAGCAGTTCTCAAAACACCGGGGAGCTGTTTTTT. It translates to CASSSQNTGELFF.

This clonotype has a single count. The rearrangement joins TRBV5-4 to TRBJ1-2; D is undetermined. V was shortened by 0 bases and J by 8 bases, with 5 bases between the two germline ends. This CDR3 has 11 amino acids. CDR1 and CDR2 from the germline V gene are SGHNT and YYREEE (reference sequence). The chain's CDR3 is CASSLGSGYTF. Written as DNA, the CDR3 is TGTGCCAGCAGCTTGGGTAGCGGCTACACCTTC.

The chain uses TRBV4-2 and TRBJ1-4, with TRBD1 as a possible D gene (5 bases). V lost 0 bases and J lost 8, with 19 bases in between. Germline loops: CDR1 LGHNA, CDR2 YNFKEQ. This CDR3 is built from 17 residues. CDR3 loop: CASSQEVGQGGEEKLFF. CDR3 DNA sequence: TGTGCCAGCAGCCAAGAGGTGGGGCAGGGCGGTGAGGAAAAACTGTTTTTT.